The 6 T cell receptor beta chains below come from one sample, sequenced in a study of blood T cell repertoires in COVID-19. Here immunoSEQ multiplex PCR was the method, and the copy in TCRdb shows in-frame clones only, minus some. The sample carries about 96,000 clones, approximately 90% recorded once. The specimen sequenced was peripheral blood. Source of these receptors: a human donor with COVID-19, enrolled during active disease. The donor label of this sample is uncertain.

This clone was found a few times. The chain uses TRBV7-9 and TRBJ1-2, with 7 positions matching TRBD1. The V segment lost 5 bases and the J segment 8 bases; nucleotides outside the gene matches: 23. The CDR3 is made up of 18 amino acids. Germline values: CDR1 SEHNR, CDR2 FQNEAQ (reference sequence). As DNA, the CDR3 is TGTGCCAGCAGCCCGTCTAGGGGGCCAGAACGGGCATCGGGCGGCTACACCTTC. As protein: CASSPSRGPERASGGYTF.

This clone was detected a few times. This chain joins TRBV29-1 and TRBJ1-2; no reliable D call. The CDR3 runs to 12 residues. The germline V and J ends were trimmed by 1 base and 4 bases, with 7 bases remaining between them. CDR1 and CDR2 from the germline V gene are SQVTM and ANQGSEA. The CDR3 loop reads CSVEGNTYGYTF. The CDR3 DNA reads as TGCAGCGTTGAAGGTAACACCTATGGCTACACCTTC.

The chain carries TRBV10-1 and TRBJ1-2; unclear D gene. Germline V CDR1 and CDR2: WNHNN, SYGVQD (reference sequence). Trimming took 0 bases from V and 8 from J, leaving 10 bases between them. This CDR3 spans 13 amino acids. The CDR3 DNA reads as TGCGCCAGCAGTGAGTCTTCGGGTGGGGGCTACACCTTC. It specifies CASSESSGGGYTF.

Here the CDR3 reads CASSSRDREFEQYF. Written as DNA, the CDR3 is TGTGCCAGCAGTTCCCGGGACAGGGAATTCGAGCAGTACTTC. The chain is built from TRBV6-5 and TRBJ2-7; 9 positions agree with TRBD1. The trim removed 4 bases at V and 6 bases at J, leaving 7 bases unmatched. The germline V gene encodes CDR1 MNHEY and CDR2 SVGAGI. CDR3 length: 14 residues.

This clone was seen just once. This chain links TRBV9 with TRBJ1-1; D is possibly TRBD1 (5 bases). The CDR3 extends over 15 amino acids. V lost 0 bases and J lost 3, with 12 bases in between. CDR1 is SGDLS and CDR2 is YYNGEE in the germline V gene. This chain's CDR3 is CASSVAPGEDTEAFF. The CDR3 DNA follows: TGTGCCAGCAGCGTAGCTCCGGGGGAGGACACTGAAGCTTTCTTT.

This chain uses TRBV27 with TRBJ1-1; TRBD1 aligns across 8 bases. Germline values: CDR1 MNHEY, CDR2 SMNVEV (reference sequence). This CDR3 spans 16 amino acids. The J segment lost 0 bases and the V segment lost 2 bases, leaving 5 bases of the junction unmatched. The CDR3 region has the DNA TGTGCCAGCAGTTTAACCGGACAGGGCCTGAACACTGAAGCTTTCTTT. Its protein is CASSLTGQGLNTEAFF.